One and the same sample provided the 19 T cell receptor beta chains below, sequenced in a study of Ad26.COV2.S vaccination and SARS-CoV-2 variants. Noted treatment: 15 to 20 received Ad26.COV2.S at low or high dose, single or two shots; about 5 received placebo; per-sample allocation not given. Day 63 after the first vaccine or placebo injection was the time point for sampling. Sequencing was performed with immunoSEQ multiplex PCR; in TCRdb, only in-frame clones are kept and a portion is missing. This sample has hundreds of thousands of clones, with 80% to 90% found just once. The sequences come from peripheral blood, collected in a trial of Ad26.COV2.S vaccine versus placebo. The receptor set was obtained from a person between 18 and 65 years old who received the Ad26.COV2.S COVID-19 vaccine or a placebo.

CDR3 bases: TGTGCCAGCAGCATTGAACCAAGCGGCACTCCTGCCGGGGAGCTGTTTTTT. It encodes CASSIEPSGTPAGELFF. This rearrangement joins TRBV7-7 to TRBJ2-2, with a possible D match to TRBD2 (5 bases). The length of the CDR3 is 17 residues. Trimming took off 5 bases at V and 6 bases at J, with 22 bases between the two ends. The germline CDR1 and CDR2 sequences are SSHAT and FNYEAQ (reference sequence).

The genes are TRBV30 and TRBJ1-1; possibly TRBD1 for D (6 bases). This CDR3 has 15 amino acids. V shed 5 bases and J shed 0 bases, with 16 bases lying between them. The germline gives CDR1 GTSNPN, CDR2 SVGIG (reference sequence). The CDR3 sequence is CAWGRGGAVNTEAFF. The CDR3 bases are TGTGCCTGGGGTAGGGGGGGGGCTGTGAACACTGAAGCTTTCTTT.

The J gene is TRBJ1-2, the V gene TRBV4-1; maybe TRBD1 (5 bases). Germline lookup yields CDR1 MGHRA and CDR2 YSYEKL. V dropped 4 bases and J dropped 3 bases, with 15 bases sitting between them. The CDR3 is made up of 15 amino acids. CDR3 DNA: TGCGCCAGCAGCCGCTCCCAGGGCAAAGACTATGGCTACACCTTC. Translation gives CASSRSQGKDYGYTF.

The rearrangement links TRBV18 to TRBJ1-6; tentatively, D is TRBD1 (5 bases). This CDR3 is 13 amino acids long. V gave up 6 bases and J gave up 10 bases, with 13 bases separating them. Germline CDR1 and CDR2: KGHSH and LQKENI. The CDR3 region is CASSPGLDSPLHF. The CDR3, as DNA: TGTGCCAGCTCGCCAGGGTTGGACTCACCCCTCCACTTT.

This clone has only one observation. CDR3 DNA: TGTGCCAGCAGCCAACCGACGTCTAGCACAGATACGCAGTATTTT. It specifies CASSQPTSSTDTQYF. This rearrangement joins TRBV5-4 to TRBJ2-3; D remains ambiguous. The CDR3 extends over 15 amino acids. Per the germline V gene, CDR1 is SGHNT and CDR2 is YYREEE (reference sequence). The V and J ends lost 4 bases and 0 bases respectively, with 12 bases between them.

The chain couples TRBV28 to TRBJ1-5; the D is unclear. There are 14 residues in the CDR3. Per germline, CDR1 MDHEN and CDR2 SYDVKM. V lost 6 bases and J lost 0, with 9 bases in between. CDR3 in amino acids: CASRAPNSNQPQHF. The CDR3 DNA is TGTGCCAGCAGGGCACCTAATAGCAATCAGCCCCAGCATTTT. The full variable domain, with the rest looked up from reference TRBV28 and TRBJ1-5, is DVKVTQSSRYLVKRTGEKVFLECVQDMDHENMFWYRQDPGLGLRLIYFSYDVKMKEKGDIPEGYSVSREKKERFSLILESASTNQTSMYLCASRAPNSNQPQHFGDGTRLSIL.

J is TRBJ2-1 and V is TRBV13; no definite D call. CDR1 PRHDT and CDR2 FYEKMQ come from the germline V gene (reference sequence). The CDR3 runs to 13 residues. V was trimmed by 5 bases and J by 4 bases, leaving 9 bases between them. Here the CDR3 DNA reads TGTGCCAGCAGCATTACTACTTACAATGAGCAGTTCTTC. Translated, it gives CASSITTYNEQFF.

CDR3 DNA: TGTGCCAGCAGTGAGGGACAGGGGCGCACCGGGGAGCTGTTTTTT. This gives the protein CASSEGQGRTGELFF. V gene TRBV2 combines with J gene TRBJ2-2, with 10 bases aligning to TRBD1. The CDR3 length is 15 residues. Germline CDR1 reads SNHLY; CDR2 reads FYNNEI. Unmatched junction bases numbered 2, after V lost 3 bases and J lost 4 bases.

J is TRBJ2-5 and V is TRBV7-2; unclear D gene. In germline, CDR1 is SGHTA, CDR2 FQGNSA. Trimming left V 1 base short and J 4 bases short, with 7 bases between. The length of the CDR3 is 13 residues. This chain's CDR3 is CASSLGEAETQYF. The CDR3, as DNA: TGTGCCAGCAGCTTAGGGGAAGCAGAGACCCAGTACTTC.

CDR3: CASGRMASGNTIYF. CDR3 in DNA: TGTGCCAGCGGACGTATGGCCTCTGGAAACACCATATATTTT. This chain connects TRBV6-5 to TRBJ1-3; D is undetermined. CDR1 is MNHEY, CDR2 SVGAGI, per germline. V was clipped by 8 bases and J by 0 bases, with 11 bases between them. The CDR3 consists of 14 residues.

The rearrangement links TRBV7-2 to TRBJ1-4; 7 bases are a match to TRBD1. Per the germline V gene, CDR1 is SGHTA and CDR2 is FQGNSA. The junction had 8 bases not matched to a gene; V was cut back by 5 bases and J by 8 bases. This CDR3 has 14 residues. CDR3 in amino acids: CASSQDRVGEKLFF. In nucleotides, the CDR3 is TGTGCCAGCAGCCAAGACAGGGTTGGGGAAAAACTGTTTTTT. Supplemented by reference TRBV7-2 and TRBJ1-4, the full variable domain reads GAGVSQSPSNKVTEKGKDVELRCDPISGHTALYWYRQSLGQGLEFLIYFQGNSAPDKSGLPSDRFSAERTGGSVSTLTIQRTQQEDSAVYLCASSQDRVGEKLFFGSGTQLSVL.

The chain couples TRBV5-1 to TRBJ1-5, with unresolved D. Germline CDR1 reads SGHRS; CDR2 reads YFSETQ. The CDR3 has 14 residues. Trimming shortened V by 1 base and J by 4 bases, and 9 bases separated the two germline ends. This CDR3 reads CASSLNPGNQPQHF. The CDR3 DNA follows: TGCGCCAGCAGCTTGAATCCGGGGAATCAGCCCCAGCATTTT.

The chain is built from TRBV6-2 or TRBV6-3 and TRBJ1-2; D gene uncertain. Trimming cost V 3 bases and J 4 bases, with 15 bases left between them. This CDR3 region has 15 residues. The germline V gene encodes CDR1 MNHEY and CDR2 SVGEGT. CDR3 bases: TGTGCCAGCAGTTATCAGACTCTTCTCCCCTATGGCTACACCTTC. Translated: CASSYQTLLPYGYTF.

The V call is TRBV29-1, the J call TRBJ2-5; D gene unclear. The CDR3 totals 13 residues. Germline V CDR1 and CDR2: SQVTM, ANQGSEA. V shed 4 bases and J shed 4 bases, with 13 bases lying between them. The CDR3 loop is CSVGLLAGETQYF. CDR3 DNA sequence: TGCAGCGTTGGTCTATTAGCCGGAGAGACCCAGTACTTC. Full variable domain (rest looked up from reference TRBV29-1 and TRBJ2-5): SAVISQKPSRDICQRGTSLTIQCQVDSQVTMMFWYRQQPGQSLTLIATANQGSEATYESGFVIDKFPISRPNLTFSTLTVSNMSPEDSSIYLCSVGLLAGETQYFGPGTRLLVL.

V gene TRBV24-1 combines with J gene TRBJ2-1; 9 nucleotides line up with TRBD2. Germline V gives CDR1 KGHDR, CDR2 SFDVKD. This CDR3 has 15 residues. V gave up 2 bases and J gave up 10 bases; unmatched junction bases: 8. The CDR3 region is CATSDSGGRAGEQFF. CDR3 coding DNA: TGTGCCACCAGTGATTCGGGCGGGAGGGCCGGAGAGCAGTTCTTC.

The rearrangement links TRBV7-2 to TRBJ2-7; 7 bases match TRBD2. The V gene end was trimmed by 2 bases and the J gene end by 2 bases; junction bases not matched to a gene: 3. Germline V gives CDR1 SGHTA, CDR2 FQGNSA. The CDR3 loop spans 14 amino acids. CDR3 in DNA: TGTGCCAGCAGCTTAAGGGACTACACCTACGAGCAGTACGTC. Amino acids: CASSLRDYTYEQYV.

The chain has TRBV14 and TRBJ2-3; unclear D gene. The V gene's germline CDR1 is SGHDN and CDR2 FVKESK. CDR3 length: 14 amino acids. V was shortened by 4 bases and J by 5 bases, with 13 bases between the two germline ends. CDR3: CASSLTPSGDTQYF. CDR3 DNA sequence: TGTGCCAGCAGCCTTACTCCATCAGGAGATACGCAGTATTTT. The variable domain in full, with the rest retrieved from reference TRBV14 and TRBJ2-3, is EAGVTQFPSHSVIEKGQTVTLRCDPISGHDNLYWYRRVMGKEIKFLLHFVKESKQDESGMPNNRFLAERTGGTYSTLKVQPAELEDSGVYFCASSLTPSGDTQYFGPGTRLTVL.

The V call is TRBV7-9, the J call TRBJ2-2; D is possibly TRBD2 (6 bases). The CDR3 totals 17 residues. Germline values: CDR1 SEHNR, CDR2 FQNEAQ (reference sequence). Trimming took off 5 bases at V and 2 bases at J, with 18 bases between the two ends. The CDR3 here is CASSPRGGGDNTGELFF. In DNA, the CDR3 is TGTGCCAGCAGCCCCCGGGGAGGCGGGGACAACACCGGGGAGCTGTTTTTT.

As concerns this clone: Other nucleotide sequences in the sample specify the same CDR3. The chain joins TRBV5-4 to TRBJ2-5; D gene unclear. This CDR3 contains 11 residues. The germline gives CDR1 SGHNT, CDR2 YYREEE (reference sequence). The germline V and J ends were trimmed by 3 bases and 1 base, with 1 base remaining between them. Written as DNA, the CDR3 is TGTGCCAGCAGCTCCCAAGAGACCCAGTACTTC. Amino acid sequence: CASSSQETQYF. The variable domain in full, completed from reference TRBV5-4 and TRBJ2-5, reads ETGVTQSPTHLIKTRGQQVTLRCSSQSGHNTVSWYQQALGQGPQFIFQYYREEENGRGNFPPRFSGLQFPNYSSELNVNALELDDSALYLCASSSQETQYFGPGTRLLVL.